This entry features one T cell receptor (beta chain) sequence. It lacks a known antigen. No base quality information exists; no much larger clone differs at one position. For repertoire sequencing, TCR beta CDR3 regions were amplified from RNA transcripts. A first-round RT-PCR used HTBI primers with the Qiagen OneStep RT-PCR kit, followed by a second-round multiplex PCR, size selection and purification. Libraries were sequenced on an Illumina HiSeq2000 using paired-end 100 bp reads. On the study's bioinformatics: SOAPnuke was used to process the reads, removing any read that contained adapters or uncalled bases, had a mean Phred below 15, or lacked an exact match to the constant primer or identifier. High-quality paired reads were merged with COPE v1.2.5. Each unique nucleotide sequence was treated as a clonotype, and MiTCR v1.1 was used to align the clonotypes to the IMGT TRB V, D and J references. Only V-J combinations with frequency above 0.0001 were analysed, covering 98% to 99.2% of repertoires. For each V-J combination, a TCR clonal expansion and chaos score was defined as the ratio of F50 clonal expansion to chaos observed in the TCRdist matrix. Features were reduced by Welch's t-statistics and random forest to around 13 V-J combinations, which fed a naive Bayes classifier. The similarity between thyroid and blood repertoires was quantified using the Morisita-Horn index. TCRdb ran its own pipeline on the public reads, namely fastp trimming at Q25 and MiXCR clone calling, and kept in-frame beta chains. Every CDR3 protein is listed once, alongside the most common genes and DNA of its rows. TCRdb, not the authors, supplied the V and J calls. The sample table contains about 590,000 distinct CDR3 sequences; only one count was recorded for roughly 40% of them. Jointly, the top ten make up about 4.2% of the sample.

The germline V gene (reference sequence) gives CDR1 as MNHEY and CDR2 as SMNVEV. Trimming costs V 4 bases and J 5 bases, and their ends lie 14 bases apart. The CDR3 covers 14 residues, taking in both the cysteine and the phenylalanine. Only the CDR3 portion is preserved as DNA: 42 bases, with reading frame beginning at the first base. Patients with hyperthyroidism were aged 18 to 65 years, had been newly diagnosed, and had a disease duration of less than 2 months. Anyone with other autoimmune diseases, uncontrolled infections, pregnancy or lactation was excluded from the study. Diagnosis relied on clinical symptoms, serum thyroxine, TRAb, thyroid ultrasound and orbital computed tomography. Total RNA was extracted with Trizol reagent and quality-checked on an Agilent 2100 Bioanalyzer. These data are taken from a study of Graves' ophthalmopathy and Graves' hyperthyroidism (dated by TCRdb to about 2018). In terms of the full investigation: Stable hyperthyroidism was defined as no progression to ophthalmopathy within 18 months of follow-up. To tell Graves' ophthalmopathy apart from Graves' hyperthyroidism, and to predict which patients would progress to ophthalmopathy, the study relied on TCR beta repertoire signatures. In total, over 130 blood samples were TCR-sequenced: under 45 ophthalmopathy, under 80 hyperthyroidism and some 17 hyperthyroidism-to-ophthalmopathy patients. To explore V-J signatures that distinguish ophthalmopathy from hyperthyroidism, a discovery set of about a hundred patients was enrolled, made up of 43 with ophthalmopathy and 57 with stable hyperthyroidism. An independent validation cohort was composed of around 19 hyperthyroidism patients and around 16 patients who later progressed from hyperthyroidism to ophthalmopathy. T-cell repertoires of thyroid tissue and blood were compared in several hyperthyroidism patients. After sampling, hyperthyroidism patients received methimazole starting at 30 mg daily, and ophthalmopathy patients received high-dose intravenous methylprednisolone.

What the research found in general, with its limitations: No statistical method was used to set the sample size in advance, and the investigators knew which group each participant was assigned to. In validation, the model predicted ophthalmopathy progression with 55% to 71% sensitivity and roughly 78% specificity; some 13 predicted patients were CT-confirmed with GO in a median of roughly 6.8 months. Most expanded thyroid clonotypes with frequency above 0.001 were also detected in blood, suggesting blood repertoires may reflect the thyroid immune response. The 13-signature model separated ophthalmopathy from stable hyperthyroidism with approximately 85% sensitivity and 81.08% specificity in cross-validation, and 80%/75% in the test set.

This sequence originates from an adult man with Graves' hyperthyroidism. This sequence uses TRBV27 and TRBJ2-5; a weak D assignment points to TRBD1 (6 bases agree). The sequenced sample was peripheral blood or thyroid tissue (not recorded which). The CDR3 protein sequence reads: CASSYTRGEETQYF. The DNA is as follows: TGTGCCAGCAGTTACACCAGGGGAGAGGAGACCCAGTACTTC.